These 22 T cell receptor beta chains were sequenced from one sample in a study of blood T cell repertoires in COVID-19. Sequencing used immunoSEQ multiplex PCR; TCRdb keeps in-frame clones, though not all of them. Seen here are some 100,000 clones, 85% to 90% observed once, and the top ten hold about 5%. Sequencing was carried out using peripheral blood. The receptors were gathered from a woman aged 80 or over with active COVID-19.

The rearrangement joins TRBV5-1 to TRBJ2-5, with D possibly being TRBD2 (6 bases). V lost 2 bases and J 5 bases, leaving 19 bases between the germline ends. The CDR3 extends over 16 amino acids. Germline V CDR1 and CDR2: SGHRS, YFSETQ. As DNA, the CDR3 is TGCGCCAGCAGCTTAAACAAGGGGACTCTGGGGGAGACCCAGTACTTC. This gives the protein CASSLNKGTLGETQYF. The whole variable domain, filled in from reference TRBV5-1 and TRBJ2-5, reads KAGVTQTPRYLIKTRGQQVTLSCSPISGHRSVSWYQQTPGQGLQFLFEYFSETQRNKGNFPGRFSGRQFSNSRSEMNVSTLELGDSALYLCASSLNKGTLGETQYFGPGTRLLVL.

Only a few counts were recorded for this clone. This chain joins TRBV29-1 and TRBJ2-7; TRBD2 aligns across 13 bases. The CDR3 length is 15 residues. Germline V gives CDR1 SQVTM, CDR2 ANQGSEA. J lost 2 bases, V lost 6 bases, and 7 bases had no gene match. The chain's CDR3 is CSVGTSGVVAYEQYF. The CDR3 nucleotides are TGCAGCGTGGGGACTAGCGGGGTTGTGGCCTACGAGCAGTACTTC.

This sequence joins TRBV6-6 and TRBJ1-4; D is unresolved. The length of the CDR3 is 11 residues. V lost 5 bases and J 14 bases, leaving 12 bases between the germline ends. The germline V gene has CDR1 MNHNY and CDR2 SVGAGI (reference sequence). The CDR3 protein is CASSLKFALFF. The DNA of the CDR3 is TGTGCCAGCAGTCTTAAATTTGCGCTGTTTTTT.

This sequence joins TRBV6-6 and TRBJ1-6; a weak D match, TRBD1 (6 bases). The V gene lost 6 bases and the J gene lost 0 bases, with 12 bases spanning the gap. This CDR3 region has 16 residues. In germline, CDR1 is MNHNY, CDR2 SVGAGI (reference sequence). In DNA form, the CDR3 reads TGTGCCAGCAGCCGCGACAGGAGCTCCTATAATTCACCCCTCCACTTT. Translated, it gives CASSRDRSSYNSPLHF.

The CDR3, as DNA: TGCGCCAGCAGCTTACTTCCCGGGACAGGGGTGAATGAGCAGTTCTTC. This sequence encodes CASSLLPGTGVNEQFF. The chain couples TRBV5-1 to TRBJ2-1; TRBD1 agrees at 10 bases. Germline V gene sequence: CDR1 SGHRS, CDR2 YFSETQ. Trimming cost V 2 bases and J 7 bases; bases outside gene matches: 9. CDR3 length: 16 residues.

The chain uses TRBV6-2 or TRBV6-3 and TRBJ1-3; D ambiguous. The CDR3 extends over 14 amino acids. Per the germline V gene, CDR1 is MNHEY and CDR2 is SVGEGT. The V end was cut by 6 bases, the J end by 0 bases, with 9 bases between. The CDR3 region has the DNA TGTGCCAGCAGCGACTCGGGCTCTGGAAACACCATATATTTT. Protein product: CASSDSGSGNTIYF.

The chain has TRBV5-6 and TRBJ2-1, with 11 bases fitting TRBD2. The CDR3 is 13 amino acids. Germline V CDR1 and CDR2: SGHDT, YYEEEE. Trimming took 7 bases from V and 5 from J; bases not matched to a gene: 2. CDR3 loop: CASGLAGNNEQFF. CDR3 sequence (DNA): TGTGCCAGCGGACTAGCGGGCAACAATGAGCAGTTCTTC.

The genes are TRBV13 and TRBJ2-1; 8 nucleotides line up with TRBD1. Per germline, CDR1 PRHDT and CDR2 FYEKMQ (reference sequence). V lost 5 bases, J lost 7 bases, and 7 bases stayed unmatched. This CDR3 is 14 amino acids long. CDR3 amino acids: CASSQTNRGNEQFF. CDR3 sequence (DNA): TGTGCCAGCAGCCAAACCAACAGGGGGAATGAGCAGTTCTTC.

Here the CDR3 DNA reads TGTGCCAGCAGCCTCGTGGGACTAGCGGGAGGCGAGCAGTACTTC. Translating it yields CASSLVGLAGGEQYF. The genes are TRBV7-9 and TRBJ2-7; 15 bases line up with TRBD2. In germline, CDR1 is SEHNR, CDR2 FQNEAQ (reference sequence). The CDR3 is 15 residues long. V lost 5 bases to trimming and J lost 6 bases; unmatched junction nucleotides: 5. Full variable domain (missing parts from reference TRBV7-9 and TRBJ2-7): DTGVSQNPRHKITKRGQNVTFRCDPISEHNRLYWYRQTLGQGPEFLTYFQNEAQLEKSRLLSDRFSAERPKGSFSTLEIQRTEQGDSAMYLCASSLVGLAGGEQYFGPGTRLTVT.

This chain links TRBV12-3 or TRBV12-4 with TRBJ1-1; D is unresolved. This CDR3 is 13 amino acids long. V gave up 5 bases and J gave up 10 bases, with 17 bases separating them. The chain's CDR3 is CASSIRPDLRAFF. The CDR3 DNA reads TGTGCCAGCAGTATTCGACCAGACTTGAGAGCTTTCTTT.

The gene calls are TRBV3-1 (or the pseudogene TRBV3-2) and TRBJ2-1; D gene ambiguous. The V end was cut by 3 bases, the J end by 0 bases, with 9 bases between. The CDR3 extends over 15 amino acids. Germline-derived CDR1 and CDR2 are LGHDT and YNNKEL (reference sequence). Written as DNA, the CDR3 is TGTGCCAGCAGCCACATCCAGCGCTCCTACAATGAGCAGTTCTTC. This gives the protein CASSHIQRSYNEQFF.

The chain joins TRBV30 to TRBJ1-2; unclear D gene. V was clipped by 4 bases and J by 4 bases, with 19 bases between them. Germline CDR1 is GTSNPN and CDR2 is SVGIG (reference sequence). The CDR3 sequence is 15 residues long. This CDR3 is CAWTDPAASGYGYTF. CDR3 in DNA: TGTGCCTGGACAGACCCCGCGGCTTCGGGCTATGGCTACACCTTC.

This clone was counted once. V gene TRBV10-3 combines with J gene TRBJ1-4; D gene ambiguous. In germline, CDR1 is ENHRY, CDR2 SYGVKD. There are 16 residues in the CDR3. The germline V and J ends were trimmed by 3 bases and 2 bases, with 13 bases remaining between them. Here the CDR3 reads CAISDPSGGTNEKLFF. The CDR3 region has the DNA TGTGCCATCAGTGATCCCAGCGGTGGGACTAATGAAAAACTGTTTTTT.

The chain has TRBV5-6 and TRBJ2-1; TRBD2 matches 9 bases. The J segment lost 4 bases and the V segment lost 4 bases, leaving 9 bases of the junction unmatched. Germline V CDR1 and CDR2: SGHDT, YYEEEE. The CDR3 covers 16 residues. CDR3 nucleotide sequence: TGTGCCAGCAGCCTTTTAGCGGGAGTCGGATACAATGAGCAGTTCTTC. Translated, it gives CASSLLAGVGYNEQFF.

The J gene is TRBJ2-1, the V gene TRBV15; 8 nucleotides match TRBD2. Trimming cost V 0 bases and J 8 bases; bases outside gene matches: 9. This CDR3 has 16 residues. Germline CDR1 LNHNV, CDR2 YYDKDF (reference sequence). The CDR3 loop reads CATSRDDTGGPDEQFF. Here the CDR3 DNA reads TGTGCCACCAGCAGAGATGACACGGGAGGGCCCGATGAGCAGTTCTTC.

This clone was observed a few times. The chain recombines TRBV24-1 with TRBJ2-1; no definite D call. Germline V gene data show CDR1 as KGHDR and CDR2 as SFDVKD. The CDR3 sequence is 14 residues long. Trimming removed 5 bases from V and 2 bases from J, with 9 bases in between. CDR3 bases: TGTGCCACCAGTGGAGTTCAAGCCTACAATGAGCAGTTCTTC. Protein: CATSGVQAYNEQFF.

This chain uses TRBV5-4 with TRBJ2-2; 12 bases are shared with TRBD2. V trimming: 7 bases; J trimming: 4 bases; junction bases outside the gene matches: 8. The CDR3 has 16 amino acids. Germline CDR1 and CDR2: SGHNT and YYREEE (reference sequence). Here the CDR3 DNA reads TGTGCCAGCTTCAGACTAGCGGGAGCGGGCACCGGGGAGCTGTTTTTT. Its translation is CASFRLAGAGTGELFF.

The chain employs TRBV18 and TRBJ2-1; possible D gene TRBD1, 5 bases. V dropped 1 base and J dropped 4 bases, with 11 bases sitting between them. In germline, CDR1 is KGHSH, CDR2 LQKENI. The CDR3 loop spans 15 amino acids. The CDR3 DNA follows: TGTGCCAGCTCACCACAGGGGCACGGATACAATGAGCAGTTCTTC. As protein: CASSPQGHGYNEQFF.

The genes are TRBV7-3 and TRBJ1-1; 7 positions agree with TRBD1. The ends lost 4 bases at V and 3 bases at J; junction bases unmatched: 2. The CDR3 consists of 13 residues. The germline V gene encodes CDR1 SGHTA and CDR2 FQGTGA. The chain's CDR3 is CASSSDRDTEAFF. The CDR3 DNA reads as TGTGCCAGCAGCTCCGACAGGGACACTGAAGCTTTCTTT.

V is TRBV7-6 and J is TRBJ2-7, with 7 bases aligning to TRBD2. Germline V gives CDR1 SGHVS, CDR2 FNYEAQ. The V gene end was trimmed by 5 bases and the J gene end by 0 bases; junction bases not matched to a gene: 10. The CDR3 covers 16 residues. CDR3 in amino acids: CASSPNTGGSSYEQYF. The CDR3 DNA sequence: TGTGCCAGCAGCCCGAACACCGGCGGGAGCTCCTACGAGCAGTACTTC.

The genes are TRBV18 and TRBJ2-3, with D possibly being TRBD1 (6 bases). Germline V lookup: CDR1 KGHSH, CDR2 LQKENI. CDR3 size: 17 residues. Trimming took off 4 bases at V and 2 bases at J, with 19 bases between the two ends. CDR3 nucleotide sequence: TGTGCCAGCTCACGCAGCACCGGGACAATAAACACAGATACGCAGTATTTT. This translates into CASSRSTGTINTDTQYF.

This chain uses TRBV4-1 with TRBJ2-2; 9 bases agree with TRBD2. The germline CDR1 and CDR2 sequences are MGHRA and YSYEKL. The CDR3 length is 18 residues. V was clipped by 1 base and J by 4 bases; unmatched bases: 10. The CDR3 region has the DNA TGCGCCAGCAGCCAAGGCGTTAGCGGGAGATCGTTCACCGGGGAGCTGTTTTTT. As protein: CASSQGVSGRSFTGELFF.